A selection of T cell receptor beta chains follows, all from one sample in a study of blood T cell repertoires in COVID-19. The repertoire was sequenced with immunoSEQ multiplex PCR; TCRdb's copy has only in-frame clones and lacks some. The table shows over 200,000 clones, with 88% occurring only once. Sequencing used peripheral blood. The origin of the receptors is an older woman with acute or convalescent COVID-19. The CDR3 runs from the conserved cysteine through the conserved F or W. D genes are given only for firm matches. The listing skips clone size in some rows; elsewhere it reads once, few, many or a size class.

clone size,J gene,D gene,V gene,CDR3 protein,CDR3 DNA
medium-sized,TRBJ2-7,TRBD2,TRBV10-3,CAISAASGSGWQYF,TGTGCCATCAGTGCGGCTAGCGGGAGTGGTTGGCAGTACTTC
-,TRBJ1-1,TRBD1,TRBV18,CASSRQGELGTEAFF,TGTGCCAGCTCTCGGCAGGGGGAACTGGGGACTGAAGCTTTCTTT
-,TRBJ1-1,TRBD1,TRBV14,CASSQDRVSEAFF,TGTGCCAGCAGCCAGGACAGGGTTTCTGAAGCTTTCTTT
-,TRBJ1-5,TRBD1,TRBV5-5,CASSLVLTGLQPQHF,TGTGCCAGCAGCTTGGTTTTGACAGGGCTTCAGCCCCAGCATTTT
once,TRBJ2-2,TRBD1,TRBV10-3,CAIRGQGSGELFF,TGTGCCATCAGAGGACAGGGCAGCGGGGAGCTGTTTTTT
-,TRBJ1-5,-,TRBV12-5,CASGLGTGFTGNQPQHF,TGTGCTAGTGGTTTGGGAACAGGGTTTACGGGCAATCAGCCCCAGCATTTT
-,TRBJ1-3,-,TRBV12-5,CASGLVYGNTIYF,TGTGCTAGTGGTTTGGTATATGGAAACACCATATATTTT
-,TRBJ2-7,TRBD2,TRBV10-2,CASSDRTSGKYEQYF,TGCGCCAGCAGTGATAGGACTAGCGGGAAGTACGAGCAGTACTTC
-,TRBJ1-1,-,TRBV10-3,CAISVNGLGAEAFF,TGTGCCATCAGTGTTAACGGACTGGGCGCTGAAGCTTTCTTT
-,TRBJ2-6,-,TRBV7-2,CASSLGGTSSGANVLTF,TGTGCCAGCAGCTTAGGGGGAACTAGCTCTGGGGCCAACGTCCTGACTTTC